These 8 T cell receptor beta chains were all obtained from the same sample, sequenced in a study of CD8 T cells in Susac syndrome. With random hexamers, reverse transcription was performed on about 0.5 to 1 ug of RNA. MiXCR, run by TCRdb on the immunoSEQ multiplex PCR reads, gives a single entry per CDR3 protein. The top ten clones hold around 0.08% of a sample with about 210,000 distinct CDR3 sequences, 85% to 95% of them seen once. The specimen was CD4+ T cells from PBMCs. Receptor source: a human donor with multiple sclerosis.

V is TRBV6-1 and J is TRBJ1-2; perhaps TRBD1 as D (5 bases). Germline assignment: CDR1 MNHNS and CDR2 SASEGT. The CDR3 is made up of 17 amino acids. Trimming removed 7 bases from V and 0 bases from J, with 21 bases in between. CDR3: CASNARGLQTTNYGYTF. Written as DNA, the CDR3 is TGTGCCAGCAACGCGAGGGGACTGCAAACTACTAACTATGGCTACACCTTC.

J is TRBJ2-3 and V is TRBV19; the D gene is possibly TRBD2 (5 bases). The V gene lost 5 bases and the J gene lost 2 bases, with 8 bases spanning the gap. The CDR3 consists of 13 residues. Looked up from germline, CDR1 is LNHDA and CDR2 is SQIVND (reference sequence). CDR3 loop: CASSQRFTDTQYF. The DNA of the CDR3 is TGTGCCAGTAGTCAGCGGTTCACAGATACGCAGTATTTT.

This clonotype was recorded only once. The chain carries TRBV12-3 or TRBV12-4 and TRBJ2-3, with TRBD2 as a possible D gene (5 bases). Trimming removed 3 bases at V and 6 bases at J, with 10 bases between. The CDR3 loop spans 13 amino acids. CDR3 amino acids: CASSFGRGDTQYF. CDR3 DNA sequence: TGTGCCAGCAGTTTCGGCAGAGGGGATACGCAGTATTTT.

V gene TRBV7-2 combines with J gene TRBJ1-1; D perhaps matches TRBD1 (5 bases). Trimming took 6 bases from V and 4 from J, leaving 21 bases between them. CDR1 is SGHTA, CDR2 FQGNSA, per germline. The CDR3 is 16 residues long. The CDR3: CASSFRQINLGTEAFF. The CDR3 coding sequence is TGTGCCAGCAGTTTCCGACAGATTAATTTGGGCACTGAAGCTTTCTTT.

CDR3 sequence reads: CASSITSQETQYF. Written as DNA, the CDR3 is TGTGCCAGCAGCATAACAAGCCAAGAGACCCAGTACTTC. The V and J genes are TRBV7-2 and TRBJ2-5; no clear D. The germline V gene encodes CDR1 SGHTA and CDR2 FQGNSA. The V end was cut by 5 bases, the J end by 1 base, with 8 bases between. CDR3 size: 13 residues.

V is TRBV18 and J is TRBJ1-1; the D gene is possibly TRBD1 (5 bases). With 2 bases removed from V and 7 bases from J, the gap between germline ends came to 8 bases. The CDR3 spans 12 residues. Germline-derived CDR1 and CDR2 are KGHSH and LQKENI. The CDR3 bases are TGTGCCAGCTCACCAGGGGACGGTGAAGCTTTCTTT. It encodes CASSPGDGEAFF.

This chain joins TRBV5-1 and TRBJ1-2, with 8 bases matching TRBD1. This CDR3 has 17 amino acids. Germline-derived CDR1 and CDR2 are SGHRS and YFSETQ. Germline trimming cut 4 bases from V and 3 bases from J; bases unmatched to any gene: 14. The CDR3 nucleotides are TGCGCCAGCAGCGGGTCTATTCCGGGACAGGCGTACTATGGCTACACCTTC. Translating gives CASSGSIPGQAYYGYTF.

The chain has TRBV27 and TRBJ2-6; the match to TRBD1 covers 10 bases. This CDR3 comprises 21 residues. V lost 4 bases to trimming and J lost 2 bases; unmatched junction nucleotides: 17. Germline CDR1 MNHEY, CDR2 SMNVEV (reference sequence). CDR3 region: CASSSFVDGTGVDTGANVLTF. For the CDR3, the DNA is TGTGCCAGCAGTTCATTTGTCGATGGGACAGGGGTCGATACTGGGGCCAACGTCCTGACTTTC.